This is a list of T cell receptor beta chains from one sample in a study of cytomegalovirus exposure and HLA in healthy donors. The protocol was immunoSEQ multiplex PCR, while the TCRdb copy is restricted to in-frame clones and leaves out a portion. Found here are over 75,000 clones; the top ten clones hold 0.58%. The sequencing input was PBMCs. The source is a man aged 50-60 years in good health and CMV-seronegative. Both conserved end residues are part of each CDR3. Each record gives: D gene, CDR3 length, J gene, V gene, CDR3 protein, CDR3 DNA. D genes are given only for firm matches.

D gene: NA
CDR3 length: 14
J gene: TRBJ1-2
V gene: TRBV2
CDR3 protein: CASRPSEGSYGYSF
CDR3 DNA: TGTGCCAGCAGGCCTTCGGAGGGATCCTATGGCTACTCCTTC

D gene: TRBD1
CDR3 length: 17
J gene: TRBJ1-1
V gene: TRBV4-3
CDR3 protein: CASSQDRQGILDTEAFF
CDR3 DNA: TGCGCCAGCAGCCAAGATCGACAGGGGATTCTTGACACTGAAGCTTTCTTT

D gene: NA
CDR3 length: 15
J gene: TRBJ2-2
V gene: TRBV6-5
CDR3 protein: CASSHQGGRTGELFF
CDR3 DNA: TGTGCCAGCAGCCACCAGGGGGGCCGCACCGGGGAGCTGTTTTTT

D gene: TRBD1
CDR3 length: 15
J gene: TRBJ1-2
V gene: TRBV9
CDR3 protein: CASSVGETGGRGYTF
CDR3 DNA: TGTGCCAGCAGCGTAGGAGAGACAGGGGGCCGTGGCTACACCTTC

D gene: TRBD1
CDR3 length: 13
J gene: TRBJ2-7
V gene: TRBV19
CDR3 protein: CASSWDSGYEQYF
CDR3 DNA: TGTGCCAGTAGTTGGGACAGCGGATACGAGCAGTACTTC

D gene: NA
CDR3 length: 15
J gene: TRBJ1-6
V gene: TRBV25-1
CDR3 protein: CASSERGFVGSPLHF
CDR3 DNA: TGTGCCAGCAGTGAACGGGGGTTCGTGGGTTCACCCCTCCACTTT

D gene: NA
CDR3 length: 14
J gene: TRBJ2-7
V gene: TRBV11-1
CDR3 protein: CASSLDRQAYEQYF
CDR3 DNA: TGTGCCAGCAGCTTAGACAGGCAGGCCTACGAGCAGTACTTC

D gene: NA
CDR3 length: 15
J gene: TRBJ2-1
V gene: TRBV27
CDR3 protein: CASSSRSRSYNEQFF
CDR3 DNA: TGTGCCAGCAGTTCTCGATCCCGGTCCTACAATGAGCAGTTCTTC

D gene: NA
CDR3 length: 12
J gene: TRBJ1-6
V gene: TRBV14
CDR3 protein: CASSHTGSPLHF
CDR3 DNA: TGTGCCAGCAGCCATACAGGGTCACCCCTCCACTTT

D gene: TRBD1
CDR3 length: 14
J gene: TRBJ1-5
V gene: TRBV5-1
CDR3 protein: CASSFDRGNQPQHF
CDR3 DNA: TGCGCCAGCAGCTTTGACAGGGGGAATCAGCCCCAGCATTTT

D gene: TRBD1
CDR3 length: 15
J gene: TRBJ1-2
V gene: TRBV28
CDR3 protein: CASSPLTGSALGYTF
CDR3 DNA: TGTGCCAGCAGTCCCCTGACAGGGTCCGCTTTGGGCTACACCTTC

D gene: TRBD2
CDR3 length: 15
J gene: TRBJ2-3
V gene: TRBV6-5
CDR3 protein: CASSYIGGGFETQYF
CDR3 DNA: TGTGCCAGCAGTTACATCGGGGGGGGGTTCGAGACGCAGTATTTT

D gene: NA
CDR3 length: 13
J gene: TRBJ2-3
V gene: TRBV4-1
CDR3 protein: CASSQSLTDTQYF
CDR3 DNA: TGCGCCAGCAGCCAATCTCTCACAGATACGCAGTATTTT

D gene: TRBD1
CDR3 length: 16
J gene: TRBJ1-2
V gene: TRBV28
CDR3 protein: CASRTRQGLKQGGYNF
CDR3 DNA: TGTGCCAGCAGAACCCGACAGGGTCTCAAGCAGGGTGGCTACAACTTC

D gene: NA
CDR3 length: 10
J gene: TRBJ1-2
V gene: TRBV6-6
CDR3 protein: CASSARGYTF
CDR3 DNA: TGTGCCAGCAGTGCCAGGGGTTACACCTTC

D gene: TRBD1
CDR3 length: 12
J gene: TRBJ1-2
V gene: TRBV19
CDR3 protein: CASSTGQGSYTF
CDR3 DNA: TGTGCCAGTAGTACCGGACAGGGGAGCTACACCTTC

D gene: NA
CDR3 length: 15
J gene: TRBJ1-1
V gene: TRBV7-2
CDR3 protein: CASSPMGGASTEAFF
CDR3 DNA: TGTGCCAGCAGCCCGATGGGGGGGGCGAGTACTGAAGCTTTCTTT

D gene: NA
CDR3 length: 14
J gene: TRBJ2-1
V gene: TRBV25-1
CDR3 protein: CASRDSSSYNEQFF
CDR3 DNA: TGTGCCAGCCGCGACAGTAGCTCCTACAATGAGCAGTTCTTC

D gene: NA
CDR3 length: 14
J gene: TRBJ2-7
V gene: TRBV9
CDR3 protein: CASGLGGSSYEQYF
CDR3 DNA: TGTGCCAGCGGACTGGGCGGAAGCTCCTACGAGCAGTACTTC

D gene: TRBD2
CDR3 length: 12
J gene: TRBJ2-1
V gene: TRBV28
CDR3 protein: CASRERGGEQFF
CDR3 DNA: TGTGCCAGCAGGGAACGGGGGGGTGAGCAGTTCTTC

D gene: NA
CDR3 length: 14
J gene: TRBJ2-7
V gene: TRBV10-2
CDR3 protein: CASSESTVSYEQYF
CDR3 DNA: TGCGCCAGCAGTGAGTCGACAGTCTCCTACGAGCAGTACTTC

D gene: NA
CDR3 length: 18
J gene: TRBJ2-5
V gene: TRBV27
CDR3 protein: CASSLFVAGRIREETQYF
CDR3 DNA: TGTGCCAGCAGTTTATTTGTGGCAGGGAGGATTCGAGAGGAGACCCAGTACTTC

D gene: TRBD2
CDR3 length: 14
J gene: TRBJ2-1
V gene: TRBV2
CDR3 protein: CASLKRGAFNEQFF
CDR3 DNA: TGTGCCAGCCTGAAGCGGGGGGCTTTCAATGAGCAGTTCTTC

D gene: NA
CDR3 length: 14
J gene: TRBJ1-2
V gene: TRBV7-2
CDR3 protein: CASSLNGIPEGYTF
CDR3 DNA: TGTGCCAGCAGCCTGAACGGGATCCCAGAGGGCTACACCTTC

D gene: NA
CDR3 length: 14
J gene: TRBJ1-2
V gene: TRBV7-2
CDR3 protein: CASSPVGQGYGYTF
CDR3 DNA: TGTGCCAGCAGCCCCGTTGGGCAGGGCTATGGCTACACCTTC

D gene: TRBD2
CDR3 length: 15
J gene: TRBJ2-2
V gene: TRBV5-6
CDR3 protein: CASSLLGGETGELFF
CDR3 DNA: TGTGCCAGCAGCTTGCTCGGGGGGGAAACCGGGGAGCTGTTTTTT

D gene: NA
CDR3 length: 11
J gene: TRBJ1-2
V gene: TRBV30
CDR3 protein: CAVTGFYGYTF
CDR3 DNA: TGTGCTGTTACAGGGTTCTATGGCTACACCTTC

D gene: TRBD1
CDR3 length: 15
J gene: TRBJ1-4
V gene: TRBV7-6
CDR3 protein: CASSWKTGLYEKLFF
CDR3 DNA: TGTGCCAGCAGCTGGAAGACAGGGCTTTATGAAAAACTGTTTTTT

D gene: NA
CDR3 length: 14
J gene: TRBJ2-3
V gene: TRBV7-2
CDR3 protein: CASSLGLSTDTQYF
CDR3 DNA: TGTGCCAGCAGCTTAGGACTATCCACAGATACGCAGTATTTT

D gene: NA
CDR3 length: 14
J gene: TRBJ2-7
V gene: TRBV7-3
CDR3 protein: CASSPGGRDDEQYF
CDR3 DNA: TGTGCCAGCAGCCCCGGCGGCCGCGACGACGAGCAGTACTTC

D gene: TRBD2
CDR3 length: 15
J gene: TRBJ2-5
V gene: TRBV7-8
CDR3 protein: CASSVGTSVQETQYF
CDR3 DNA: TGTGCCAGCAGTGTAGGGACTAGTGTACAAGAGACCCAGTACTTC

D gene: TRBD1
CDR3 length: 14
J gene: TRBJ2-5
V gene: TRBV6-1
CDR3 protein: CASNRDRGRETQYF
CDR3 DNA: TGTGCCAGCAACCGGGACAGGGGGCGAGAGACCCAGTACTTC

D gene: NA
CDR3 length: 14
J gene: TRBJ2-5
V gene: TRBV7-8
CDR3 protein: CASSLGLQKETQYF
CDR3 DNA: TGTGCCAGCAGCTTAGGACTACAAAAAGAGACCCAGTACTTC

D gene: TRBD1
CDR3 length: 15
J gene: TRBJ1-5
V gene: TRBV2
CDR3 protein: CASRAGTVSNQPQHF
CDR3 DNA: TGTGCCAGCAGGGCCGGGACAGTCTCTAATCAGCCCCAGCATTTT

D gene: NA
CDR3 length: 15
J gene: TRBJ2-6
V gene: TRBV7-7
CDR3 protein: CASSTSPSGANVLTF
CDR3 DNA: TGTGCTAGCAGCACAAGTCCCTCCGGGGCCAACGTCCTGACTTTC

D gene: NA
CDR3 length: 13
J gene: TRBJ1-2
V gene: TRBV7-3
CDR3 protein: CASSLGRNYGYTF
CDR3 DNA: TGTGCCAGCAGCTTGGGCAGAAACTATGGCTACACCTTC

D gene: TRBD2
CDR3 length: 13
J gene: TRBJ2-7
V gene: TRBV19
CDR3 protein: CASSISGLERQYF
CDR3 DNA: TGTGCCAGTAGTATTTCTGGACTAGAACGGCAGTACTTC

D gene: TRBD1
CDR3 length: 13
J gene: TRBJ2-5
V gene: TRBV28
CDR3 protein: CASRSDRLWTQYF
CDR3 DNA: TGTGCCAGCAGATCGGACAGGCTTTGGACCCAGTACTTC

D gene: TRBD1
CDR3 length: 17
J gene: TRBJ1-2
V gene: TRBV18
CDR3 protein: CASSPLGTDRSNYGYTF
CDR3 DNA: TGTGCCAGCTCACCACTCGGGACAGACCGATCTAACTATGGCTACACCTTC

D gene: NA
CDR3 length: 12
J gene: TRBJ1-1
V gene: TRBV28
CDR3 protein: CASSLVQTEAFF
CDR3 DNA: TGTGCCAGCAGTTTAGTACAGACTGAAGCTTTCTTT

D gene: TRBD1
CDR3 length: 15
J gene: TRBJ2-7
V gene: TRBV11-2
CDR3 protein: CASSLVGTGLYEQYF
CDR3 DNA: TGTGCCAGCAGCTTAGTTGGGACAGGGCTCTACGAGCAGTACTTC

D gene: TRBD1
CDR3 length: 17
J gene: TRBJ2-1
V gene: TRBV7-2
CDR3 protein: CASSLDRQGVSYNEQFF
CDR3 DNA: TGTGCCAGCAGCTTAGATCGCCAGGGGGTCTCCTACAATGAGCAGTTCTTC

D gene: TRBD1
CDR3 length: 15
J gene: TRBJ1-4
V gene: TRBV18
CDR3 protein: CASSPDRGGNEKLFF
CDR3 DNA: TGTGCCAGCTCACCCGACAGGGGAGGCAATGAAAAACTGTTTTTT

D gene: NA
CDR3 length: 13
J gene: TRBJ2-5
V gene: TRBV2
CDR3 protein: CASSVNSQETQYF
CDR3 DNA: TGTGCCAGCAGTGTAAACAGCCAAGAGACCCAGTACTTC

D gene: NA
CDR3 length: 15
J gene: TRBJ1-2
V gene: TRBV4-3
CDR3 protein: CASSQDFADHYGYTF
CDR3 DNA: TGCGCCAGCAGCCAAGATTTCGCAGATCACTATGGCTACACCTTC

D gene: NA
CDR3 length: 14
J gene: TRBJ1-2
V gene: TRBV4-3
CDR3 protein: CASSQDAGGYGYTF
CDR3 DNA: TGCGCCAGCAGCCAAGATGCCGGGGGCTATGGCTACACCTTC

D gene: NA
CDR3 length: 13
J gene: TRBJ2-4
V gene: TRBV7-3
CDR3 protein: CAILLGSKNIQYF
CDR3 DNA: TGTGCCATTCTGCTCGGGTCCAAAAACATTCAGTACTTC

D gene: TRBD1
CDR3 length: 16
J gene: TRBJ2-3
V gene: TRBV9
CDR3 protein: CASSVWTGQGTDTQYF
CDR3 DNA: TGTGCCAGCAGCGTTTGGACAGGGCAAGGAACAGATACGCAGTATTTT

D gene: NA
CDR3 length: 14
J gene: TRBJ1-2
V gene: TRBV5-5
CDR3 protein: CASSLDRFPRGYTF
CDR3 DNA: TGTGCCAGCAGCTTGGACAGATTTCCGAGAGGCTACACCTTC